This is a list of T cell receptor beta chains from one sample in a study of cytomegalovirus exposure and HLA in healthy donors. Libraries were prepared by immunoSEQ multiplex PCR; TCRdb keeps only in-frame clonotypes and omits some of them. The repertoire has approximately 84,000 clones, roughly 73% of them found once; the top ten carry approximately 2.7%. Sequencing was performed on PBMCs. The receptors stem from a male donor in good health and CMV-seropositive. CDR3s leave out the opening cysteine and the closing phenylalanine or tryptophan.

v_gene: TRBV9; len: 14; CDR3aa: ASSTGSQGVKNIQY
v_gene: TRBV19; len: 13; CDR3aa: ASSIVGSSSYEQY
v_gene: TRBV10-3; len: 13; CDR3aa: AASVKLAGTYEQY
v_gene: TRBV15; len: 12; CDR3aa: ATARDRGGQPQH
v_gene: TRBV6-6; len: 10; CDR3aa: ASSRQDQPQH
v_gene: TRBV4-1; len: 13; CDR3aa: ASSVRTAANQPQH
v_gene: TRBV9; len: 14; CDR3aa: ASSVGGADRGTEAF
v_gene: TRBV7-8; len: 10; CDR3aa: ASSRGQNTQY
v_gene: TRBV27; len: 12; CDR3aa: ASSLYGRLYEQY
v_gene: TRBV4-3; len: 12; CDR3aa: ASSRSSPGYEQY
v_gene: TRBV6-6; len: 13; CDR3aa: ASSPLAGEYNEQF
v_gene: TRBV9; len: 14; CDR3aa: ASSEGGAASSYEQY
v_gene: TRBV19; len: 13; CDR3aa: ASSISGVPNQPQH
v_gene: TRBV6-5; len: 11; CDR3aa: ASSFNTGGEAF
v_gene: TRBV28; len: 13; CDR3aa: ASTTGLGRYNEQF